This T cell receptor beta chain is drawn from a study of T cells in Graves' hyperthyroidism and ophthalmopathy. The CDR3 covers 11 residues. The V and J ends lost 1 base and 4 bases respectively, with 2 bases between them. CDR1 and CDR2 from the germline V gene are SGHDN and FVKESK. RNA transcripts were the template for amplifying TCR beta CDR3 regions. TCR CDR3 regions were first amplified by RT-PCR with HTBI primers. TCRdb reprocessed the multiplex PCR reads with MiXCR, giving one entry per CDR3 protein. Of fewer than 850,000 distinct CDR3 sequences listed, 17% are singletons. This clonotype was observed at least ten times. In patients aged 18 to 65, hyperthyroidism was newly diagnosed, with duration under 2 months.

This clonotype originated in a man over 45 with Graves' hyperthyroidism. V usage is TRBV14 and J usage is TRBJ2-7; D is unclear. The sequenced sample was blood. CDR3 region: CASSQVYEQYF. The CDR3 DNA is TGTGCCAGCAGCCAAGTTTACGAGCAGTACTTC.